This record covers a single TCR beta chain. Its antigen is not identified. CDR3 length equals 13 residues. CDR1 and CDR2 (germline): MDHEN, SYDVKM. Deletions cut 8 bases from V and 4 bases from J, with 12 bases between. This sample was taken from a study of T cell responses to AZD1222 COVID-19 vaccine. General study results and limits: Among spike-specific TCRs, nearly half reportedly target unmutated variant regions. Repertoires were sampled only after the peak T cell response.

Using immunoSEQ multiplex PCR, the repertoire was profiled, and TCRdb retains in-frame clones only, with some absent. The sample lists some 120,000 clones, 85% to 95% seen once, with approximately 3.1% in the top ten. The TCR was taken from an adult in good health. The sample here was peripheral blood, taken on day 0 of AZD1222 vaccination. The chain joins TRBV28 to TRBJ1-3; D is possibly TRBD1 (5 bases). CDR3 coding DNA: TGTGCCAGCGGCTGGGACGTCGGAAACACCATATATTTT. Its translation: CASGWDVGNTIYF.